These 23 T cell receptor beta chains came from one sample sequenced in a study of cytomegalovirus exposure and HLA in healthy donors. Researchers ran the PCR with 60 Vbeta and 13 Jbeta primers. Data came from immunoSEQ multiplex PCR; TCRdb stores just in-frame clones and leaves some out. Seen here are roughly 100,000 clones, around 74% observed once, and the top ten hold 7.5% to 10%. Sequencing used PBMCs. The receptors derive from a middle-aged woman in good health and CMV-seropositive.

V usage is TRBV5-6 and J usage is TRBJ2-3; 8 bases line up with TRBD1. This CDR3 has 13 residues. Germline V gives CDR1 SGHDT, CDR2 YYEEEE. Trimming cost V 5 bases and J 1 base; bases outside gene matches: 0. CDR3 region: CASRGQGTDTQYF. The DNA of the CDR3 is TGTGCCAGCAGGGGACAGGGCACAGATACGCAGTATTTT.

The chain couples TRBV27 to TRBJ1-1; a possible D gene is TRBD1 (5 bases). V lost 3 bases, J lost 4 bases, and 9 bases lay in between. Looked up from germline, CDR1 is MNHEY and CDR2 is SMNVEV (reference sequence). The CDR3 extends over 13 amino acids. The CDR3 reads CASSFLGATEAFF. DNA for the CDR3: TGTGCCAGCAGTTTCCTTGGGGCCACTGAAGCTTTCTTT.

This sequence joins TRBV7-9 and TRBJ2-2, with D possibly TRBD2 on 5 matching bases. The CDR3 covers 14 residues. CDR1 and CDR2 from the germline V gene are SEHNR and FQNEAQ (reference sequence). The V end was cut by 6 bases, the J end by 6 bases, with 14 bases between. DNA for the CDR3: TGTGCCAGCAGGGGCGATAGCGCGGCCGGGGAGCTGTTTTTT. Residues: CASRGDSAAGELFF. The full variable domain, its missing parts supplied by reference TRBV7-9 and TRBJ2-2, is DTGVSQNPRHKITKRGQNVTFRCDPISEHNRLYWYRQTLGQGPEFLTYFQNEAQLEKSRLLSDRFSAERPKGSFSTLEIQRTEQGDSAMYLCASRGDSAAGELFFGEGSRLTVL.

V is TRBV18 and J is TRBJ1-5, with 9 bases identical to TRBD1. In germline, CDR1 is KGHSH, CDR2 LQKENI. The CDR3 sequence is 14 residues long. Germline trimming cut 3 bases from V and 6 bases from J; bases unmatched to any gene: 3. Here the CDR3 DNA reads TGTGCCAGCTCACCGGGGACAGGGTTTCAGCCCCAGCATTTT. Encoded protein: CASSPGTGFQPQHF.

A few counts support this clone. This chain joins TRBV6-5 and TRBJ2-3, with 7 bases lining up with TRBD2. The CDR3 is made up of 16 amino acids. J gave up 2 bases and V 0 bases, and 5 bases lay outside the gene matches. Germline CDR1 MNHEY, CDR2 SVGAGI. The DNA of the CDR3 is TGTGCCAGCAGTTACTCAAGCGGGGCAAACACAGATACGCAGTATTTT. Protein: CASSYSSGANTDTQYF.

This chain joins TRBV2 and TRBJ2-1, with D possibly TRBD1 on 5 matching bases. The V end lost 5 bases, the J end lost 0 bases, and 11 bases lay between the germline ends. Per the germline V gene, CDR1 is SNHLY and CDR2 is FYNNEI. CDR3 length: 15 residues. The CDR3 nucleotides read TGTGCCAGCAGTCCAGGACATACCTCCTACAATGAGCAGTTCTTC. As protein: CASSPGHTSYNEQFF.

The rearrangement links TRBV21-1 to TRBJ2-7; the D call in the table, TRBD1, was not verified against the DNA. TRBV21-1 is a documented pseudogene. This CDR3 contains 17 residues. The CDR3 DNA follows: TGTGCCAGCAGCATTTTGGACAGGGTGGTAGGAATTTACGAGCAGTACTTC. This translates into CASSILDRVVGIYEQYF.

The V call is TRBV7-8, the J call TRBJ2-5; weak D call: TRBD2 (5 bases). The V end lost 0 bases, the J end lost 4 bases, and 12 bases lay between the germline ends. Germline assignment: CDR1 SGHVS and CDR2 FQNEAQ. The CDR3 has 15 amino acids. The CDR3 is CASSLALLALETQYF. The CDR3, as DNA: TGTGCCAGCAGCTTAGCGCTCCTAGCTTTAGAGACCCAGTACTTC.

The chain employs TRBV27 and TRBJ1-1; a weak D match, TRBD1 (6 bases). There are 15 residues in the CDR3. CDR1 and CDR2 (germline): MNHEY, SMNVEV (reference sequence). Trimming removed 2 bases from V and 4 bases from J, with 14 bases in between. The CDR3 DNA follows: TGTGCCAGCAGTTTAAAAGGACAGTTACCCACTGAAGCTTTCTTT. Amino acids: CASSLKGQLPTEAFF.

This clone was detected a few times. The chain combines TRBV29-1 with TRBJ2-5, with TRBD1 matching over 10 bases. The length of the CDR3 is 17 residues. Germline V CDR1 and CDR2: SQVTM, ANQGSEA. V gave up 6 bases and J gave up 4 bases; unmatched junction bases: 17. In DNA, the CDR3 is TGCAGCGTGATTGGGACGACAGGGGGCCTTGGAGGAGAGACCCAGTACTTC. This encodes CSVIGTTGGLGGETQYF.

CDR3 sequence: CASSGTRVFANSPLHF. The CDR3 nucleotides are TGTGCCAGCAGCGGAACCAGGGTTTTTGCTAATTCACCCCTCCACTTT. The genes are TRBV7-8 and TRBJ1-6; possibly TRBD1 for D (5 bases). CDR1 and CDR2 (germline): SGHVS, FQNEAQ. This CDR3 spans 16 amino acids. Between the trimmed V and J ends, which lost 5 bases and 6 bases, there was a span of 17 bases.

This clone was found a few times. The CDR3 reads CASSPGTGVREKLFF. In DNA form, the CDR3 reads TGTGCCAGCAGCCCCGGGACAGGGGTTAGAGAAAAACTGTTTTTT. The chain links TRBV6-6 to TRBJ1-4, with 10 bases aligning to TRBD1. Germline CDR1 and CDR2: MNHNY and SVGAGI (reference sequence). Trimming at V came to 6 bases and at J to 8 bases, leaving 9 bases not matched to a gene. The CDR3 totals 15 residues.

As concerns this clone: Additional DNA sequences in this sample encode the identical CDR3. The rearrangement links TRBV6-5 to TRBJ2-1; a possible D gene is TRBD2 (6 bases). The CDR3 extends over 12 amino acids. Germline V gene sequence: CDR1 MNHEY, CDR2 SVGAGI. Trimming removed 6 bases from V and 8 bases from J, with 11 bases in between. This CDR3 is CASRTGDYEQFF. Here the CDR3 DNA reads TGTGCCAGCAGGACCGGGGACTATGAGCAGTTCTTC.

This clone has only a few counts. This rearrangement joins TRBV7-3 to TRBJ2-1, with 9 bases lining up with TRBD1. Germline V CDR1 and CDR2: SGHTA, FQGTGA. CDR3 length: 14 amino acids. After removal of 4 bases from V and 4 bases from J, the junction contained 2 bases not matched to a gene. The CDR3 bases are TGTGCCAGCAGCTCCGGACAGGGGTACAATGAGCAGTTCTTC. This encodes CASSSGQGYNEQFF.

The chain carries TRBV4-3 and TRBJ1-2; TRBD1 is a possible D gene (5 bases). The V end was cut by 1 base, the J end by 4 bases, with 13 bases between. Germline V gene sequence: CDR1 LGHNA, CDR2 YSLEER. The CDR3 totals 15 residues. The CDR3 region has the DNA TGCGCCAGCAGCCAAGGGGGGTCGGGGGGCTATGGCTACACCTTC. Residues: CASSQGGSGGYGYTF.

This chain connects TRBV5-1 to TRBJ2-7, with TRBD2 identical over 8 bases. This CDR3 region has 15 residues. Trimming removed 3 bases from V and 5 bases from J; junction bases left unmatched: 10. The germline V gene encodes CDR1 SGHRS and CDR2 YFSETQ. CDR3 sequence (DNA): TGCGCCAGCAGCTATACTCAGGGGACTAGGAACGAGCAGTACTTC. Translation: CASSYTQGTRNEQYF.

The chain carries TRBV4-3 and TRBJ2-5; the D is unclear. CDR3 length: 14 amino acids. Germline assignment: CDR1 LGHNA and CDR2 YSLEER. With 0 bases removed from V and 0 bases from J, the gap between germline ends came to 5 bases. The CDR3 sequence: CASSQDSYQETQYF. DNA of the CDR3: TGCGCCAGCAGCCAAGACAGTTACCAAGAGACCCAGTACTTC.

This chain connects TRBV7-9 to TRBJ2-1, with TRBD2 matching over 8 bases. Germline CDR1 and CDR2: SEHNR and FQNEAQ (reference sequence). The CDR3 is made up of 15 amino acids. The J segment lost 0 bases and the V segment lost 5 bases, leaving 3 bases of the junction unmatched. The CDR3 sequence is CASSPSGSSYNEQFF. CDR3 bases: TGTGCCAGCAGCCCCAGCGGGAGCTCCTACAATGAGCAGTTCTTC.

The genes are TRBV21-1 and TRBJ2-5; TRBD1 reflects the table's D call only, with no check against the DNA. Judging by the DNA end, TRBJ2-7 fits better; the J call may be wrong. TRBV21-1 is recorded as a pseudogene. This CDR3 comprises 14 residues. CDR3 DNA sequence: TGTGCCAGCAGCGTAAGACAGGGGAGCTACGAGCAGTACTTC. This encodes CASSVRQGSYEQYF.

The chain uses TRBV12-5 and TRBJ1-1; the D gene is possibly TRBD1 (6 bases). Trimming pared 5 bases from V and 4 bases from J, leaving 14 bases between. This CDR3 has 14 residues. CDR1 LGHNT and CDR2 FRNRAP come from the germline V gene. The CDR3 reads CASGTQGFTTEAFF. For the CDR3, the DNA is TGTGCTAGTGGTACTCAGGGGTTTACCACTGAAGCTTTCTTT. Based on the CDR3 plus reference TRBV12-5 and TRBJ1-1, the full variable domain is DARVTQTPRHKVTEMGQEVTMRCQPILGHNTVFWYRQTMMQGLELLAYFRNRAPLDDSGMPKDRFSAEMPDATLATLKIQPSEPRDSAVYFCASGTQGFTTEAFFGQGTRLTVV.

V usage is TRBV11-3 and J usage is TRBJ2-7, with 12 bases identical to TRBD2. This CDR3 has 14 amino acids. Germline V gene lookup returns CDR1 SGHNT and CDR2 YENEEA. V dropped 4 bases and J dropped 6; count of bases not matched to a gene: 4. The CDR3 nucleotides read TGTGCCAGCAGCTCCGGACTAGCGGGATCCGAGCAGTACTTC. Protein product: CASSSGLAGSEQYF.

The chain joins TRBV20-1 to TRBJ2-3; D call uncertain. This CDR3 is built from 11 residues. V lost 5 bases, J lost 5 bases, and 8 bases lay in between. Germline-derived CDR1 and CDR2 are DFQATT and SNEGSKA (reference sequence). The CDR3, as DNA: TGCAGTGCTGAAGAGGTAGATACGCAGTATTTT. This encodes CSAEEVDTQYF.

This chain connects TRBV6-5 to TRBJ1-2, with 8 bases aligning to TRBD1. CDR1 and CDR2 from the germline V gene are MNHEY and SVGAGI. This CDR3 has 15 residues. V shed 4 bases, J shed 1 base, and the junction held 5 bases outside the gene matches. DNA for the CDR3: TGTGCCAGCAGTTCGACAGGGGCCCATAACTATGGCTACACCTTC. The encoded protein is CASSSTGAHNYGYTF.